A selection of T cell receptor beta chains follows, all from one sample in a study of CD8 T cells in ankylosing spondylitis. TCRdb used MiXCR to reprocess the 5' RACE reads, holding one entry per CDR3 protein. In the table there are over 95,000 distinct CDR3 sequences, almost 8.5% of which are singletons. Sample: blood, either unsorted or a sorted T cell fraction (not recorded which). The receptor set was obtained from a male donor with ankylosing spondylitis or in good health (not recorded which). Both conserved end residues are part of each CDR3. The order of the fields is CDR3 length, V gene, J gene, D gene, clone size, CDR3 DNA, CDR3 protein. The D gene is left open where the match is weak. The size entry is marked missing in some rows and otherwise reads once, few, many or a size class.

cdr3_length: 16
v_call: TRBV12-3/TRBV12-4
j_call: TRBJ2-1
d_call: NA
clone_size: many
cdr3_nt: TGTGCCAGCAGTTTCTGGCTCTCGAGCTCCTACAATGAGCAGTTCTTC
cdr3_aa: CASSFWLSSSYNEQFF

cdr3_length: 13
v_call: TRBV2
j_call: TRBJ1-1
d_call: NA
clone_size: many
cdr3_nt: TGTGCCAGTTCACAGGACATGAACACTGAAGCTTTCTTT
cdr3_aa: CASSQDMNTEAFF

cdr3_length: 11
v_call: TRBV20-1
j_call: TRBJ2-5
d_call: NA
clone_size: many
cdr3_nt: TGCAGTGCCAGACCGGGAGAGACCCAGTACTTC
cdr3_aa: CSARPGETQYF

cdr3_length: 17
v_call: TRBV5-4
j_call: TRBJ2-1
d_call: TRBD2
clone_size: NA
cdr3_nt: TGTGCCAGCAGCGGCGGGACTAGCGGGGATTCCTACAATGAGCAGTTCTTC
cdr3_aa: CASSGGTSGDSYNEQFF

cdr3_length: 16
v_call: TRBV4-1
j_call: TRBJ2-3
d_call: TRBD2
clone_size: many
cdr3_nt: TGCGCCAGCAGCCAAGAGCTAGCGGGAGGCACAGATACGCAGTATTTT
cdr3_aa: CASSQELAGGTDTQYF

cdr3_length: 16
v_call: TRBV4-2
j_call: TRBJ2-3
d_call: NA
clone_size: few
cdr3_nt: TGTGCCAGCGGCCTTTCGACAGCAATTAGCACAGATACGCAGTATTTT
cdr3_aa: CASGLSTAISTDTQYF

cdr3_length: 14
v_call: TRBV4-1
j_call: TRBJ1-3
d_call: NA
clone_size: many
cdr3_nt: TGCGCCAGCAGCCAAGGCAGGGCAGGAAACACCATATATTTT
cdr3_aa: CASSQGRAGNTIYF

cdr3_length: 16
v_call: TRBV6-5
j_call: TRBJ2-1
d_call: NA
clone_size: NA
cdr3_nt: TGTGCCAGCAGTTACGATCCGTTGAGGTCATACAATGAGCAGTTCTTC
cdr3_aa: CASSYDPLRSYNEQFF

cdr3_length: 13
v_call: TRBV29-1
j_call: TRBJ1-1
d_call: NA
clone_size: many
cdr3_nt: TGCAGTACCAGACGGGACGGGAACACTGAAGCTTTCTTT
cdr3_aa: CSTRRDGNTEAFF

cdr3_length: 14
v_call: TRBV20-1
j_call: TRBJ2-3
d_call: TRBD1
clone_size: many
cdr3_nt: TGCAGTGCTGCCGCGGGACAGGGGTTCATGATGCAGTATTTT
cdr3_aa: CSAAAGQGFMMQYF

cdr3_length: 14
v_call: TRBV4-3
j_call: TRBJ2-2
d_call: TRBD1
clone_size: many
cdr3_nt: TGCGCCAGCAGGAAACAGGGGACGGGCGGGGAGCTGTTTTTT
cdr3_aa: CASRKQGTGGELFF

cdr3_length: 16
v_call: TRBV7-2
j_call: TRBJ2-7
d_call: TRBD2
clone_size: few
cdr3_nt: TGTGCCAGCAGCCATCTACGGACTAGCGGGAGACACGAGCAGTACTTC
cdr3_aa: CASSHLRTSGRHEQYF

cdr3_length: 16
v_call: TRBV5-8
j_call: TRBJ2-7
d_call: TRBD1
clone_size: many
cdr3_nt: TGTGCCAGCAGCTTGACCGGGACAGGGGCTATTTACGAGCAGTACTTC
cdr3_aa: CASSLTGTGAIYEQYF

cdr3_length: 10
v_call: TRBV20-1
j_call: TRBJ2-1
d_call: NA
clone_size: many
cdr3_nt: TGCAGTGCCCTCTACAATGAGCAGTTCTTC
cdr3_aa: CSALYNEQFF

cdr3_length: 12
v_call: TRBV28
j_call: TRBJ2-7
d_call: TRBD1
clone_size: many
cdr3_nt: TGTGCCAGCAGTTTATGGGGACAGAAGCAGTACTTC
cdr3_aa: CASSLWGQKQYF

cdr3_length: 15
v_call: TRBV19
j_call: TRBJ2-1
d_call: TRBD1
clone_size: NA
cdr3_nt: TGTGCCAGTACCAAAGGGGGCGGACCCTACAATGAGCAGTTCTTC
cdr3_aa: CASTKGGGPYNEQFF

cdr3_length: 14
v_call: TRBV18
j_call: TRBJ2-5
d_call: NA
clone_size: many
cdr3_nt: TGTGCCAGCTCACTTATCAGGGACCAAGAGACCCAGTACTTC
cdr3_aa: CASSLIRDQETQYF

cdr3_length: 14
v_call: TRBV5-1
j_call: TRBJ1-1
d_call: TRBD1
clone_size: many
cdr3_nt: TGCGCCAGCAGCGGACAGGGGCCGGGGACTGAAGCTTTCTTT
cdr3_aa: CASSGQGPGTEAFF

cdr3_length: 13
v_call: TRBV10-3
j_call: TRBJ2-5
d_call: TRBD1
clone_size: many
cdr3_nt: TGTGCCATCAGGGGACAGGGGCAAGAGACCCAGTACTTC
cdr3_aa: CAIRGQGQETQYF

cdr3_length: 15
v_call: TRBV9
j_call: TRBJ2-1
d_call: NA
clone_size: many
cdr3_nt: TGTGCCAGCAGCGTAGGGGCGGGGACCTACAATGAGCAGTTCTTC
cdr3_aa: CASSVGAGTYNEQFF

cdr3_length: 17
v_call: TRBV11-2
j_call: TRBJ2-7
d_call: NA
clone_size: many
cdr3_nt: TGTGCCAGCAGCTGGAATCCCGGGACCTCCCTTACCTACGAGCAGTACTTC
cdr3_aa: CASSWNPGTSLTYEQYF

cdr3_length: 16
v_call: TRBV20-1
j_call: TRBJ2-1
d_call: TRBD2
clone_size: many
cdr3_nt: TGCAGTGCAACTAGCGGGGGGCCCATCTCCTACAATGAGCAGTTCTTC
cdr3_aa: CSATSGGPISYNEQFF

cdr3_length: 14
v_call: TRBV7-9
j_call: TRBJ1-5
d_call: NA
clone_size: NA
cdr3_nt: TGTGCCAGCAGCGCCGCCGACAGCAATCAGCCCCAGCATTTT
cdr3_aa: CASSAADSNQPQHF

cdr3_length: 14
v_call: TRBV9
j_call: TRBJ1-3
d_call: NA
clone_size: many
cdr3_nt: TGTGCCAGCAGCGGAGGGAGATCTGGAAACACCATATATTTT
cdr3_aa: CASSGGRSGNTIYF

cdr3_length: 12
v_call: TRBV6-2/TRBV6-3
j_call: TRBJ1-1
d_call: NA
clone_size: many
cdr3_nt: TGTGCCAGCAGTTACGCGGCGCCTGAAGCTTTCTTT
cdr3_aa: CASSYAAPEAFF

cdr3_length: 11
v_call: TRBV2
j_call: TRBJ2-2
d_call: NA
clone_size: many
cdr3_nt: TGTGCCAGCAGATATTCCGGGGAGCTGTTTTTT
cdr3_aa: CASRYSGELFF

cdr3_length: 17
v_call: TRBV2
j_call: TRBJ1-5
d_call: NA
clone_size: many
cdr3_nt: TGTGCCAGCAGTGAAGGGCAGGGTGGGTATAGCAATCAGCCCCAGCATTTT
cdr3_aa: CASSEGQGGYSNQPQHF

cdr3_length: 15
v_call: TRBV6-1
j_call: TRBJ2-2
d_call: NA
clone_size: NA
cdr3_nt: TGTGCCAGCAGTGAAGCAGGGCGGCGGGCCGGGGAGCTGTTTTTT
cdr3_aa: CASSEAGRRAGELFF

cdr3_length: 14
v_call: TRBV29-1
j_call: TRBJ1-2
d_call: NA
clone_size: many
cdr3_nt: TGCAGCGTTGAAGGGTGGAAAGCTAACTATGGCTACACCTTC
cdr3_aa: CSVEGWKANYGYTF

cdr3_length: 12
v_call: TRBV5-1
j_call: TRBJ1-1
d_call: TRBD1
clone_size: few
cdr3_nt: TGCGCCAGCAGCCTGGGACAGGGGGAAGCTTTCTTT
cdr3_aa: CASSLGQGEAFF

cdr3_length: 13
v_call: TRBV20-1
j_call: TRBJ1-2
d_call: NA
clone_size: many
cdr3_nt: TGCAGTGCTAGGAACAGCCTAAACTATGGCTACACCTTC
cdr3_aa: CSARNSLNYGYTF

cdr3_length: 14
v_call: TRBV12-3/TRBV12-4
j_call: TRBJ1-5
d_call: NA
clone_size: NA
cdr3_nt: TGTGCCAGCAGTTTAGGAGAGAGCAATCAGCCCCAGCATTTT
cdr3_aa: CASSLGESNQPQHF

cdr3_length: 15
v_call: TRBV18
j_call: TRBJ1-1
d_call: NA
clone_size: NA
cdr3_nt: TGTGCCAGCTCGCCGTCATCTGCGTTGAACACTGAAGCTTTCTTT
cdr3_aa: CASSPSSALNTEAFF

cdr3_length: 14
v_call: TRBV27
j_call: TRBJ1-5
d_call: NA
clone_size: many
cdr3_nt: TGTGCCAGCAGTTCTACAGGGAGCAATCAGCCCCAGCATTTT
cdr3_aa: CASSSTGSNQPQHF

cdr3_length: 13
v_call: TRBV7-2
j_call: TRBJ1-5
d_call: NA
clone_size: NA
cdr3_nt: TGTGCCAGCAGTTTATCCGGGGGTCAGCCCCAGCATTTT
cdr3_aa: CASSLSGGQPQHF

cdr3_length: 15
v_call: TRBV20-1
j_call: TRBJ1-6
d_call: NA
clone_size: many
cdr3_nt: TGCAGTGCTAGACTTACAAACGGGCATAATTCACCCCTCCACTTT
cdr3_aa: CSARLTNGHNSPLHF

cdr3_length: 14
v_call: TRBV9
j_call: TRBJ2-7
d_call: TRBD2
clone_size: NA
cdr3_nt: TGTGCCAGCAGCGTGGCGGGAGATAACTACGAGCAGTACTTC
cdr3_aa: CASSVAGDNYEQYF

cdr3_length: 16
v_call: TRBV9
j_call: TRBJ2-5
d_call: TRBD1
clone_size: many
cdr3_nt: TGTGCCAGCAGCGTAGGATCGGACAGGGCGACAGAGACCCAGTACTTC
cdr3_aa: CASSVGSDRATETQYF

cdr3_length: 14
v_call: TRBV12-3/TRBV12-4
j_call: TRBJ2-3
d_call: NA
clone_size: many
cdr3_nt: TGTGCCAGCAGTCCTGGGGGGAACACAGATACGCAGTATTTT
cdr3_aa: CASSPGGNTDTQYF

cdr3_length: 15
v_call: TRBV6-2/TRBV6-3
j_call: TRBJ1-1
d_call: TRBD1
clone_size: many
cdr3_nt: TGTGCCAGCAGTTCCCGTAAAACAGGGGCCACTGAAGCTTTCTTT
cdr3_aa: CASSSRKTGATEAFF